A single TCR beta chain is shown here with its context. Its matching antigen is unknown. V lost 3 bases to trimming and J lost 0 bases; unmatched junction nucleotides: 1. CDR1 is SSHAT and CDR2 is FNYEAQ in the germline V gene (reference sequence). The CDR3 covers 15 residues. This sample was taken from a study of T cell responses to AZD1222 COVID-19 vaccine. Clones were sequenced by immunoSEQ multiplex PCR, and TCRdb holds only the in-frame ones, with some missing. The sample lists around 84,000 clones; roughly nine tenths were seen once. Study-wide results and caveats: Baseline seropositives among AZD1222 recipients totaled only 6 or 7. In a largely white British group with more females than males, clonal diversity was possibly underestimated.

The TCR comes from an adult in good health. The rearrangement joins TRBV7-7 to TRBJ2-2; 7 bases are shared with TRBD2. The starting material was peripheral blood, obtained on day 0 of AZD1222 vaccination. CDR3 coding DNA: TGTGCCAGCAGCTTTAGCGGGCCGAACACCGGGGAGCTGTTTTTT. Translated, it gives CASSFSGPNTGELFF.